A single sample gave rise to the 24 T cell receptor beta chains below, sequenced in a study of CD8 T cells in ankylosing spondylitis (dated 2017 in TCRdb). Library creation used 5' RACE. Sequencing was performed on an Illumina HiSeq 2500. TCRdb reprocessed the public reads (quality trimming at Q25 with fastp, clone calling with MiXCR) and kept in-frame beta chains. Here each entry gathers all rows of one CDR3 protein and keeps the most common genes and DNA. The sample has approximately 200,000 distinct CDR3 sequences on record, 13% of them singletons. Together, the top ten hold approximately 15% of the sample. Sequenced material: blood, either unsorted or a sorted T cell fraction (not recorded which). These receptors came from a male donor with ankylosing spondylitis or in good health (not recorded which).

This clonotype has more than one count but fewer than ten. The J gene is TRBJ2-7, the V gene TRBV20-1, with 14 nucleotides matching TRBD2. Germline V CDR1 and CDR2: DFQATT, SNEGSKA (reference sequence). This CDR3 has 14 residues. Unmatched junction bases numbered 4, after V lost 5 bases and J lost 4 bases. CDR3 DNA sequence: TGCAGTGCTGGCAGGACTAGCGGGGGGTACGAGCAGTACTTC. It specifies CSAGRTSGGYEQYF.

The chain uses TRBV5-6 and TRBJ2-7, with D possibly matching TRBD1 (5 bases). V lost 1 base and J 6 bases, leaving 5 bases between the germline ends. There are 11 residues in the CDR3. Germline CDR1 and CDR2: SGHDT and YYEEEE. This CDR3 is CASSLRGEQYF. DNA for the CDR3: TGTGCCAGCAGCTTGAGGGGCGAGCAGTACTTC.

This clonotype was observed a handful of times. This chain joins TRBV6-5 and TRBJ2-7; D is perhaps TRBD2 (5 bases). This CDR3 has 15 amino acids. Per the germline V gene, CDR1 is MNHEY and CDR2 is SVGAGI. V lost 0 bases and J lost 0, with 9 bases in between. The CDR3 DNA is TGTGCCAGCAGTTACTCCCTCGGGGACTCCTACGAGCAGTACTTC. As protein: CASSYSLGDSYEQYF.

This clonotype turned up a few times. The chain recombines TRBV5-6 with TRBJ2-5; a possible D gene is TRBD2 (6 bases). In germline, CDR1 is SGHDT, CDR2 YYEEEE. V dropped 4 bases and J dropped 5 bases, with 18 bases sitting between them. The CDR3 loop spans 15 amino acids. The CDR3 nucleotides are TGTGCCAGCAGCGGGGACTTCCCGGAGGGTGAGACCCAGTACTTC. The encoded protein is CASSGDFPEGETQYF. Full variable domain (missing parts from reference TRBV5-6 and TRBJ2-5): DAGVTQSPTHLIKTRGQQVTLRCSPKSGHDTVSWYQQALGQGPQFIFQYYEEEERQRGNFPDRFSGHQFPNYSSELNVNALLLGDSALYLCASSGDFPEGETQYFGPGTRLLVL.

V gene TRBV11-2 combines with J gene TRBJ1-2, with D uncertain. Looked up from germline, CDR1 is SGHAT and CDR2 is FQNNGV. The CDR3 runs to 15 residues. Trimming took off 2 bases at V and 3 bases at J, with 13 bases between the two ends. The DNA of the CDR3 is TGTGCCAGCAGCTTAATGTCCGGAGAATACTATGGCTACACCTTC. Translation gives CASSLMSGEYYGYTF. Full variable domain (outside the CDR3, taken from reference TRBV11-2 and TRBJ1-2): EAGVAQSPRYKIIEKRQSVAFWCNPISGHATLYWYQQILGQGPKLLIQFQNNGVVDDSQLPKDRFSAERLKGVDSTLKIQPAKLEDSAVYLCASSLMSGEYYGYTFGSGTRLTVV.

The gene calls are TRBV10-3 and TRBJ1-2, with 7 nucleotides matching TRBD1. This CDR3 has 14 amino acids. Losses at the gene ends were 0 bases for V and 6 bases for J; bases not matched to a gene: 4. Germline V gene data show CDR1 as ENHRY and CDR2 as SYGVKD. Here the CDR3 reads CAISESPTGDGYTF. CDR3 DNA sequence: TGTGCCATCAGTGAGTCTCCAACAGGGGATGGCTACACCTTC.

In this sample, this clonotype turned up a few times. This chain uses TRBV7-9 with TRBJ2-7; TRBD1 might be the D (6 bases). Trimming cost V 0 bases and J 0 bases, with 15 bases left between them. The CDR3 length is 17 residues. Germline CDR1 is SEHNR and CDR2 is FQNEAQ (reference sequence). The chain's CDR3 is CASSLAARTVPSYEQYF. In DNA, the CDR3 is TGTGCCAGCAGCTTAGCCGCTAGGACAGTTCCCTCCTACGAGCAGTACTTC.

CDR3 nucleotide sequence: TGCAGTGCTAGCCGGGCCCTCGACTCCTACGAGCAGTACTTC. It codes for CSASRALDSYEQYF. The chain employs TRBV20-1 and TRBJ2-7; D not certain. Trimming removed 3 bases from V and 0 bases from J, with 12 bases in between. Germline CDR1 is DFQATT and CDR2 is SNEGSKA (reference sequence). The CDR3 runs to 14 residues.

This clonotype was seen repeatedly, ten times or more. This chain links TRBV15 with TRBJ1-4; no firm D call. Looked up from germline, CDR1 is LNHNV and CDR2 is YYDKDF (reference sequence). Trimming cost V 3 bases and J 8 bases, with 16 bases left between them. The CDR3 sequence is 15 residues long. CDR3 nucleotide sequence: TGTGCCACCAGCAGGCAAACGGAGGTGGAAGAAAAACTGTTTTTT. Protein: CATSRQTEVEEKLFF.

This clonotype was observed a few times. The chain employs TRBV27 and TRBJ2-7; 8 positions match TRBD1. Germline lookup yields CDR1 MNHEY and CDR2 SMNVEV (reference sequence). With 3 bases clipped from V and 1 base from J, the junction kept 8 bases outside the gene matches. CDR3 length: 16 residues. The chain's CDR3 is CASSFLGGDRSYEQYF. CDR3 in DNA: TGTGCCAGCAGTTTTCTGGGCGGGGACAGGTCCTACGAGCAGTACTTC.

This chain uses TRBV11-2 with TRBJ2-7, with D perhaps TRBD1 or TRBD2 (5 bases each). The CDR3 has 16 amino acids. Germline V gene data show CDR1 as SGHAT and CDR2 as FQNNGV. V was cut by 6 bases and J by 0 bases, with 18 bases left in between. The CDR3 DNA is TGTGCCAGCAGGCCCACGTTGGGGGACCACTCCTACGAGCAGTACTTC. It specifies CASRPTLGDHSYEQYF.

This clonotype was detected only a few times. This chain links TRBV18 with TRBJ1-1; 7 positions agree with TRBD1. This CDR3 region has 17 residues. Trimming removed 2 bases from V and 13 bases from J; junction bases left unmatched: 22. Germline CDR1 is KGHSH and CDR2 is LQKENI. This CDR3 reads CASSPKPYRQGRPGLFF. DNA of the CDR3: TGTGCCAGCTCACCAAAGCCCTACAGACAGGGTAGACCGGGGCTTTTCTTT.

This clonotype was seen only a few times. The V call is TRBV30, the J call TRBJ2-1, with 10 bases fitting TRBD2. Germline V gene data show CDR1 as GTSNPN and CDR2 as SVGIG (reference sequence). J gave up 2 bases and V 5 bases, and 3 bases lay outside the gene matches. The CDR3 contains 14 residues. CDR3: CAWDTSGAYNEQFF. The CDR3 bases are TGTGCCTGGGATACTAGCGGGGCCTACAATGAGCAGTTCTTC. Complete variable domain (other parts from reference TRBV30 and TRBJ2-1): SQTIHQWPATLVQPVGSPLSLECTVEGTSNPNLYWYRQAAGRGLQLLFYSVGIGQISSEVPQNLSASRPQDRQFILSSKKLLLSDSGFYLCAWDTSGAYNEQFFGPGTRLTVL.

The rearrangement joins TRBV9 to TRBJ1-2, with TRBD1 identical over 11 bases. The CDR3 extends over 14 amino acids. Germline V gene lookup returns CDR1 SGDLS and CDR2 YYNGEE. After removal of 4 bases from V and 7 bases from J, the junction contained 6 bases not matched to a gene. The CDR3 sequence is CASSKQDRGPGYTF. In DNA form, the CDR3 reads TGTGCCAGCAGCAAACAGGACAGGGGGCCTGGCTACACCTTC.

This clonotype was seen many times. The rearrangement uses TRBV5-1 and TRBJ2-3; weak D call: TRBD1 (5 bases). CDR3 length equals 13 residues. The germline gives CDR1 SGHRS, CDR2 YFSETQ. With 2 bases removed from V and 4 bases from J, the gap between germline ends came to 8 bases. In nucleotides, the CDR3 is TGCGCCAGCAGCTTCAGGGCGCCAGATACGCAGTATTTT. It translates to CASSFRAPDTQYF.

The chain carries TRBV11-2 and TRBJ2-3; D perhaps matches TRBD2 (7 bases). Germline V gene data show CDR1 as SGHAT and CDR2 as FQNNGV. The CDR3 contains 14 residues. V shed 1 base and J shed 4 bases, with 9 bases lying between them. The CDR3 protein is CASSLAGGPDTQYF. The CDR3 DNA reads as TGTGCCAGCAGCTTAGCGGGGGGCCCAGATACGCAGTATTTT. Full variable domain (outside the CDR3, taken from reference TRBV11-2 and TRBJ2-3): EAGVAQSPRYKIIEKRQSVAFWCNPISGHATLYWYQQILGQGPKLLIQFQNNGVVDDSQLPKDRFSAERLKGVDSTLKIQPAKLEDSAVYLCASSLAGGPDTQYFGPGTRLTVL.

The table lists this clonotype with a few counts. The rearrangement links TRBV5-6 to TRBJ2-2, with a weak D call TRBD1 (6 bases). This CDR3 is built from 16 residues. Germline CDR1 reads SGHDT; CDR2 reads YYEEEE. With 5 bases removed from V and 0 bases from J, the gap between germline ends came to 14 bases. This chain's CDR3 is CASRTLDSSNTGELFF. The CDR3 bases are TGTGCCAGCAGAACCTTGGACAGCTCGAACACCGGGGAGCTGTTTTTT.

The chain recombines TRBV7-9 with TRBJ2-3; 10 positions match TRBD2. Trimming cost V 11 bases and J 4 bases; bases outside gene matches: 3. Germline CDR1 reads SEHNR; CDR2 reads FQNEAQ (reference sequence). The CDR3 extends over 12 amino acids. The CDR3 loop is CAGGLAADTQYF. Here the CDR3 DNA reads TGTGCCGGTGGACTAGCGGCAGATACGCAGTATTTT.

This clonotype was picked up a small number of times. The V gene is TRBV12-5, the J gene TRBJ2-3; D unclear. Trimming stripped 6 bases from V and 5 bases from J, with 21 bases between. The CDR3 length is 16 residues. CDR1 and CDR2 (germline): LGHNT, FRNRAP. As DNA, the CDR3 is TGTGCTAGTGGCCCTCAATATACGGGTCCCGGAGATACGCAGTATTTT. It is translated as CASGPQYTGPGDTQYF.

This clonotype was detected only a few times. This sequence joins TRBV20-1 and TRBJ1-1, with D possibly TRBD1 on 5 matching bases. Germline V gives CDR1 DFQATT, CDR2 SNEGSKA (reference sequence). Trimming left V 0 bases short and J 5 bases short, with 13 bases between. The length of the CDR3 is 14 residues. CDR3 region: CSARDGSGGTEAFF. As DNA, the CDR3 is TGCAGTGCTAGAGATGGTAGCGGGGGGACTGAAGCTTTCTTT.

This chain connects TRBV5-1 to TRBJ2-1, with TRBD2 matching over 9 bases. Per germline, CDR1 SGHRS and CDR2 YFSETQ. Germline trimming cut 2 bases from V and 9 bases from J; bases unmatched to any gene: 12. The CDR3 loop spans 16 amino acids. The CDR3 reads CASSFVSGRRVGEQFF. CDR3 sequence (DNA): TGCGCCAGCAGCTTCGTAAGCGGGAGGAGAGTCGGTGAGCAGTTCTTC.

This sequence joins TRBV7-4 and TRBJ1-2; perhaps TRBD1 as D (5 bases). This CDR3 comprises 15 residues. Germline CDR1 and CDR2: SGHVT and SQSDAQ. The ends were cut back, 3 bases at V and 4 bases at J, with 15 bases in the middle. The CDR3 bases are TGTGCCAGCAGCTTTAAGGACAACCGTTTCTATGGCTACACCTTC. It specifies CASSFKDNRFYGYTF.

The J gene is TRBJ2-7, the V gene TRBV7-6, with 7 nucleotides matching TRBD2. Germline assignment: CDR1 SGHVS and CDR2 FNYEAQ. J was trimmed by 7 bases and V by 5 bases; bases with no gene match: 8. The CDR3 is 13 amino acids. CDR3: CASSPGGLLEQYF. CDR3 in DNA: TGTGCCAGCAGCCCGGGGGGACTTCTTGAGCAGTACTTC.

In its sample, this clonotype was seen many times. The chain employs TRBV5-6 and TRBJ2-3, with unresolved D. Trimming stripped 1 base from V and 10 bases from J, with 10 bases between. CDR3 length: 12 residues. Per the germline V gene, CDR1 is SGHDT and CDR2 is YYEEEE. CDR3 DNA sequence: TGTGCCAGCAGCTTGAATTCAAGGGCGCAGTATTTT. Translated, it gives CASSLNSRAQYF. The full variable domain, rest sourced from reference TRBV5-6 and TRBJ2-3, is DAGVTQSPTHLIKTRGQQVTLRCSPKSGHDTVSWYQQALGQGPQFIFQYYEEEERQRGNFPDRFSGHQFPNYSSELNVNALLLGDSALYLCASSLNSRAQYFGPGTRLTVL.